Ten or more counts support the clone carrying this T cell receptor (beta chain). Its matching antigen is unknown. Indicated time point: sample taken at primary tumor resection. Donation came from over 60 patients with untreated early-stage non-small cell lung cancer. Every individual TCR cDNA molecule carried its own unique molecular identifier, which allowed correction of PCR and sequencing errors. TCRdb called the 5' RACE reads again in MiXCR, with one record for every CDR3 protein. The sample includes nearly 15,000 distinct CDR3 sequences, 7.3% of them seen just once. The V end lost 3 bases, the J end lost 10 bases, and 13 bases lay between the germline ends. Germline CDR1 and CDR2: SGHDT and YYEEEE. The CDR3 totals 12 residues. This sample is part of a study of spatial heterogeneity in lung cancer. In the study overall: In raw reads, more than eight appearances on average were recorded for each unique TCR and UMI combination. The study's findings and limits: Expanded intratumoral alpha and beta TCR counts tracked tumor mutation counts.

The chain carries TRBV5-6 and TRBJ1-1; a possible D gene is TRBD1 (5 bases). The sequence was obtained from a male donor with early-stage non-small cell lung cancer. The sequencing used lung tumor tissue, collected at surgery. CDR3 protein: CASSYQGFVAFF. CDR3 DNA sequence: TGTGCCAGCAGCTACCAGGGTTTCGTAGCTTTCTTT.